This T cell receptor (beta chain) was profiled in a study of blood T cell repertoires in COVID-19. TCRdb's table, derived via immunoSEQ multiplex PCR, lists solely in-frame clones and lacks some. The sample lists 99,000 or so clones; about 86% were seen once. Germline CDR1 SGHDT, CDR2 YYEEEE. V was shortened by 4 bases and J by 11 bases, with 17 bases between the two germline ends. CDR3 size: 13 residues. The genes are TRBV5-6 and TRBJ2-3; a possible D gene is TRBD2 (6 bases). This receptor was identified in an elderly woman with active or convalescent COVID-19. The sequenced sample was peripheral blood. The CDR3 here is CASSPTSRNVQYF. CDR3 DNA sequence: TGTGCCAGCAGCCCGACTAGTCGAAACGTGCAGTATTTT.